This TCR beta chain was observed in a study of blood T cell repertoires in COVID-19. Study information: The study drew acute and convalescent COVID-19 samples from the United States, Italy and Spain. T cells, B-cell-depleted T cells, or PBMCs provided the cDNA or gDNA that served as material.

Original data processing: Amplification from reference gene primers served as the basis for estimated nucleated cell counts. Assay: immunoSEQ multiplex PCR; the TCRdb copy retains only in-frame clones and omits some. Clone size and V and J calls were adopted from that table, with D and trimming inferred from the DNA. The table has 400,000 or so clones, approximately 89% seen once. CDR3 size: 14 residues. Trimming took off 6 bases at V and 2 bases at J, with 12 bases between the two ends. Germline-derived CDR1 and CDR2 are SGHTS and YDEGEE. Followed over time, Seattle patients had been enrolled while infection was active.

This clonotype originated in a woman in her thirties or forties with COVID-19, enrolled during active disease. The V gene is TRBV5-8, the J gene TRBJ2-1; the D gene is possibly TRBD1 (5 bases). The sequenced sample was peripheral blood. The CDR3 nucleotides read TGTGCCAGCATTCTACAGGTGCCCTACAATGAGCAGTTCTTC. Its protein is CASILQVPYNEQFF. The full variable domain, rest sourced from reference TRBV5-8 and TRBJ2-1, is EAGVTQSPTHLIKTRGQQATLRCSPISGHTSVYWYQQALGLGLQFLLWYDEGEERNRGNFPPRFSGRQFPNYSSELNVNALELEDSALYLCASILQVPYNEQFFGPGTRLTVL.